These 15 T cell receptor beta chains share one sample of origin, sequenced in a study of T-cell reconstitution after alpha-beta-depleted transplantation in children. Researchers prepared the TCRbeta library using unique molecular identifiers, the study reports. TCRdb used MiXCR to reprocess the PCR reads, holding one entry per CDR3 protein. The table shows about 300,000 distinct CDR3 sequences, with around 10% occurring only once. Specimen: PBMCs, collected before TCRalphabeta/CD19-depleted stem cell transplant. These receptors came from a boy younger than two with acute myeloid leukemia, due to receive a stem cell transplant.

This clonotype has ten or more counts. The V call is TRBV6-5, the J call TRBJ2-2, with 11 bases aligning to TRBD1. The trim removed 6 bases at V and 5 bases at J, leaving 8 bases unmatched. This CDR3 spans 16 amino acids. Germline V gene data show CDR1 as MNHEY and CDR2 as SVGAGI. DNA for the CDR3: TGTGCCAGCAGCCAAGTCCGGGACAGGGGGACCGGGGAGCTGTTTTTT. Translating it yields CASSQVRDRGTGELFF.

This clonotype was counted a single time. The chain carries TRBV30 and TRBJ2-2, with unresolved D. The CDR3 has 14 amino acids. Deletions cut 0 bases from V and 6 bases from J, with 11 bases between. Germline CDR1 and CDR2: GTSNPN and SVGIG (reference sequence). CDR3 in amino acids: CAWSVRQTAGELFF. The CDR3, as DNA: TGTGCCTGGAGTGTTCGGCAGACCGCCGGGGAGCTGTTTTTT.

This clonotype was detected ten times or more. This chain uses TRBV11-2 with TRBJ2-3; TRBD2 matches at 14 bases. The germline CDR1 and CDR2 sequences are SGHAT and FQNNGV. The CDR3 is made up of 18 amino acids. The V and J ends lost 4 bases and 1 base, in that order; junction bases with no gene match: 7. CDR3 sequence: CASSSGTSGSRGTDTQYF. The DNA of the CDR3 is TGTGCCAGCAGCTCCGGGACTAGCGGGAGTAGGGGCACAGATACGCAGTATTTT. The full variable domain, completed using reference TRBV11-2 and TRBJ2-3, is EAGVAQSPRYKIIEKRQSVAFWCNPISGHATLYWYQQILGQGPKLLIQFQNNGVVDDSQLPKDRFSAERLKGVDSTLKIQPAKLEDSAVYLCASSSGTSGSRGTDTQYFGPGTRLTVL.

Turning to this clonotype: A much larger clone differs from this one at a single base, so this may be a read error. This chain links TRBV18 with TRBJ1-4; a possible D gene is TRBD1 (5 bases). Germline V CDR1 and CDR2: KGHSH, LQKENI. The CDR3 contains 14 residues. This chain's CDR3 is CVSSPEGLGEKLFF. Written as DNA, the CDR3 is TGTGTCAGCTCACCAGAGGGACTCGGGGAAAAACTGTTTTTT.

This clonotype was recorded at least ten times. The chain carries TRBV11-2 and TRBJ2-6; D is possibly TRBD2 (5 bases). The germline V gene has CDR1 SGHAT and CDR2 FQNNGV. The V and J ends lost 5 bases and 1 base respectively, with 9 bases between them. This CDR3 has 15 amino acids. CDR3 amino acids: CASSPTGSGANVLTF. The CDR3 bases are TGTGCCAGCAGCCCCACGGGGTCTGGGGCCAACGTCCTGACTTTC. The complete variable domain, with remaining parts taken from reference TRBV11-2 and TRBJ2-6, reads EAGVAQSPRYKIIEKRQSVAFWCNPISGHATLYWYQQILGQGPKLLIQFQNNGVVDDSQLPKDRFSAERLKGVDSTLKIQPAKLEDSAVYLCASSPTGSGANVLTFGAGSRLTVL.

V gene TRBV9 combines with J gene TRBJ2-2; 12 bases map to TRBD1. Germline V lookup: CDR1 SGDLS, CDR2 YYNGEE. J gave up 8 bases and V 4 bases, and 6 bases lay outside the gene matches. The CDR3 is 15 amino acids. CDR3 protein: CASSPGQGAPGELFF. The DNA of the CDR3 is TGTGCCAGCAGCCCGGGACAGGGGGCGCCGGGGGAGCTGTTTTTT.

This clonotype was seen repeatedly, ten times or more. This chain links TRBV11-2 with TRBJ2-7; D remains unclear. CDR3 size: 14 residues. CDR1 is SGHAT, CDR2 FQNNGV, per germline. The germline V and J ends were trimmed by 6 bases and 0 bases, with 12 bases remaining between them. The CDR3 protein is CASRAREDSYEQYF. CDR3 in DNA: TGTGCCAGCAGAGCCCGAGAGGACTCCTACGAGCAGTACTTC.

In the case of this clonotype: Being one base from a much bigger clone, this may be a read error. The V call is TRBV7-2, the J call TRBJ2-3, with D unclear. In germline, CDR1 is SGHTA, CDR2 FQGNSA. CDR3 length equals 14 residues. CDR3 in amino acids: CVSSKKQFTDTQYF. The CDR3, as DNA: TGTGTCAGCAGCAAAAAACAGTTCACAGATACGCAGTATTTT.

This clonotype came up many times. The rearrangement joins TRBV3-1 to TRBJ2-7; a possible D gene is TRBD1 (6 bases). Between the trimmed V and J ends, which lost 2 bases and 5 bases, there was a span of 13 bases. From germline, CDR1 is LGHDT and CDR2 YNNKEL (reference sequence). The CDR3 extends over 14 amino acids. The CDR3 region is CASSQINRVHEQYF. The CDR3, as DNA: TGTGCCAGCAGCCAAATCAACAGGGTCCACGAGCAGTACTTC.

About this clonotype: One base away lies a much larger clone, so this may be a sequencing read error. The DNA of the CDR3 is TGTGCCAGCAGTGGGGCTAGCGGGGGGTTTTTCTACGAGCAGTACTTC. It encodes CASSGASGGFFYEQYF. The chain employs TRBV6-1 and TRBJ2-7; TRBD2 matches at 11 bases. Germline trimming cut 4 bases from V and 3 bases from J; bases unmatched to any gene: 8. This CDR3 contains 16 residues. CDR1 and CDR2 from the germline V gene are MNHNS and SASEGT.

This clonotype was detected many times. The chain joins TRBV11-2 to TRBJ1-1; D is unclear. The V end was cut by 3 bases, the J end by 4 bases, with 15 bases between. This CDR3 is 15 amino acids long. Germline-derived CDR1 and CDR2 are SGHAT and FQNNGV. The DNA of the CDR3 is TGTGCCAGCAGCTTCCTCCAAGGCGGGCGCACTGAAGCTTTCTTT. Protein sequence: CASSFLQGGRTEAFF.

This clonotype has a count of ten or more. The chain recombines TRBV28 with TRBJ2-2, with TRBD2 matching 10 bases. The ends lost 3 bases at V and 5 bases at J; junction bases unmatched: 6. The germline gives CDR1 MDHEN, CDR2 SYDVKM. The CDR3 spans 16 residues. CDR3 amino acids: CASSLSGRAGTGELFF. The CDR3 DNA is TGTGCCAGCAGTTTGAGCGGGAGGGCCGGAACCGGGGAGCTGTTTTTT.

This clonotype was observed at least ten times. J is TRBJ1-1 and V is TRBV5-1, with 8 bases that match TRBD1. CDR1 is SGHRS and CDR2 is YFSETQ in the germline V gene. V was pared by 4 bases and J by 3 bases, with 11 bases of the junction left unmatched. CDR3 length: 16 residues. As DNA, the CDR3 is TGCGCCAGCAGCCCCTCAGGACAGGGAGGGCACACTGAAGCTTTCTTT. This gives the protein CASSPSGQGGHTEAFF.

Ten or more counts support this clonotype. The chain carries TRBV9 and TRBJ2-1; D remains ambiguous. CDR1 is SGDLS and CDR2 is YYNGEE in the germline V gene. The CDR3 has 15 amino acids. The ends were cut back, 3 bases at V and 6 bases at J, with 16 bases in the middle. For the CDR3, the DNA is TGTGCCAGCAGCGCCCCGTCGGAGAAAGGCAATGAGCAGTTCTTC. It encodes CASSAPSEKGNEQFF.

This clonotype was observed at least ten times. The genes are TRBV6-2 or TRBV6-3 and TRBJ2-5; D not resolved. Germline-derived CDR1 and CDR2 are MNHEY and SVGEGT. CDR3 length: 15 amino acids. V gave up 10 bases and J gave up 0 bases, with 18 bases separating them. This CDR3 is CATYLYEADQETQYF. The DNA of the CDR3 is TGTGCCACCTACCTATACGAGGCGGACCAAGAGACCCAGTACTTC.